This T cell receptor beta chain originates from a study of blood T cell repertoires in COVID-19. Study context: In each case, the material was cDNA or gDNA derived from T cells, B-cell-depleted T cells, or PBMCs.

Profiled with immunoSEQ multiplex PCR; TCRdb holds only in-frame clones, not every one. The profile shows 130,000 or so clones, about four fifths of them singletons. V lost 3 bases and J lost 6; bases outside the gene matches: 6. The CDR3 totals 15 residues. Germline values: CDR1 LNHNV, CDR2 YYDKDF (reference sequence). The specimen was peripheral blood. The chain joins TRBV15 to TRBJ2-2; 8 bases align to TRBD1. This sequence was found in a man in his 60s with active or convalescent COVID-19. CDR3 sequence (DNA): TGTGCCACCAGCAGGGACAGGGTGGGTCCCGGGGAGCTGTTTTTT. This sequence encodes CATSRDRVGPGELFF.